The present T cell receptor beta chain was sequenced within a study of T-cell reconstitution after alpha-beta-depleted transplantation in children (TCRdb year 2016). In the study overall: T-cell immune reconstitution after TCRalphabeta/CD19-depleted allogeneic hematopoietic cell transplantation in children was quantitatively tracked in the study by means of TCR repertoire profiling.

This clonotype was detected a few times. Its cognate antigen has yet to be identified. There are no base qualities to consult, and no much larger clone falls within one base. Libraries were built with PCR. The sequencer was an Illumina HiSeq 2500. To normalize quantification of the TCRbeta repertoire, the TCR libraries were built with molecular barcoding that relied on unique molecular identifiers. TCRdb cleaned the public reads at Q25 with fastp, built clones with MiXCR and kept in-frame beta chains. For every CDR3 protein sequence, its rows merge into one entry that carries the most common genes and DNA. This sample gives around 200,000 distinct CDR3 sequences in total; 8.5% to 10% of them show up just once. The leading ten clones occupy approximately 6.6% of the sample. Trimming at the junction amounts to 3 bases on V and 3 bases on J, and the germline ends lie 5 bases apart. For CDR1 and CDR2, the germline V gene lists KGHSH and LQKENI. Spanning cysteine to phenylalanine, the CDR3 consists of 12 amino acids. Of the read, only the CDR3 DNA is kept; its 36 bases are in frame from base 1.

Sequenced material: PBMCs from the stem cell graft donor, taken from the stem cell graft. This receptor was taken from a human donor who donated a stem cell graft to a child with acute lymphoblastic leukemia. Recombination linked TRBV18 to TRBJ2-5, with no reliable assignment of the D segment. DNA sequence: TGTGCCAGCTCACCGATGAAAGAGACCCAGTACTTC. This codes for CASSPMKETQYF.